These 27 T cell receptor beta chains were sequenced from one sample in a study of CD8+CD57+ T cells in acquired aplastic anemia (dated by TCRdb to 2016 to 2018). The listed sequencing device is Illumina HiSeq 2000. TCR beta VDJ combination and CDR3 sequence profiling used genomic DNA as the template. TCRdb handled the public reads itself, with Q25 trimming in fastp and clone calling in MiXCR, and kept productive beta chains. Entries that share a CDR3 protein sequence are merged under the most common genes and DNA. The sample table records approximately 130,000 distinct CDR3 sequences; approximately 50% of these occur just once. Clones ranked in the top ten supply around 27% of the sample. Expansion of CD8+CD57+ cells had been shown by flow cytometry in the patients chosen for sequencing. The material sequenced was sorted CD4+, CD8+, or CD8+CD57+ T cells (not recorded which) from PBMCs. The receptors here all came from a human donor with aplastic anemia.

Comments on this clonotype: This CDR3 fails to terminate in the conserved phenylalanine or tryptophan, so it likely reflects a read error. It is unclear where the CDR3 begins or ends on the DNA, so no DNA is shown, and the CDR3 is as TCRdb lists it. The rearrangement joins TRBV2 to TRBJ2-6; TRBD2, the table's D call, lacks a check against the DNA. Looked up from germline, CDR1 is SNHLY and CDR2 is FYNNEI. Ends included, the CDR3 has 8 residues. CDR3 amino acids: CASSFTSG.

Only a few counts were recorded for this clonotype. The chain recombines TRBV24-1 with TRBJ2-2; D remains ambiguous. CDR3 length: 14 amino acids. Germline loops: CDR1 KGHDR, CDR2 SFDVKD. The V end was cut by 6 bases, the J end by 5 bases, with 12 bases between. This CDR3 reads CATSPRAATGELFF. Here the CDR3 DNA reads TGTGCCACCAGTCCCCGGGCCGCTACCGGGGAGCTGTTTTTT.

The chain's CDR3 is CASSGEGLAGVVDTQYF. CDR3 bases: TGCGCCAGCAGTGGTGAGGGACTAGCGGGAGTCGTAGATACGCAGTATTTT. The chain has TRBV10-1 and TRBJ2-3, with TRBD2 matching 14 bases. This CDR3 has 17 residues. Per the germline V gene, CDR1 is WNHNN and CDR2 is SYGVQD (reference sequence). Trimming cost V 4 bases and J 5 bases; bases outside gene matches: 8.

The gene calls are TRBV25-1 and TRBJ2-3; tentatively, D is TRBD2 (5 bases). V lost 3 bases, J lost 6 bases, and 28 bases lay in between. The CDR3 spans 19 residues. The germline CDR1 and CDR2 sequences are MGHDK and SYGVNS. CDR3 sequence (DNA): TGTGCCAGCAGTGATCCCGCGCCCCTCGGACTCCTTACGGTGGATACGCAGTATTTT. Translated, it gives CASSDPAPLGLLTVDTQYF.

This chain joins TRBV20-1 and TRBJ1-5; D is unclear. CDR1 and CDR2 from the germline V gene are DFQATT and SNEGSKA (reference sequence). The V gene lost 4 bases and the J gene lost 0 bases, with 4 bases spanning the gap. The CDR3 is 12 residues long. The chain's CDR3 is CSAIDSNQPQHF. DNA for the CDR3: TGCAGTGCTATAGATAGCAATCAGCCCCAGCATTTT.

The DNA for the CDR3 is TGTGCCAGCAGCGTAGTAGATGAGGGGTATGGCTACACCTTC. Translation: CASSVVDEGYGYTF. The chain recombines TRBV9 with TRBJ1-2; D perhaps matches TRBD1 (5 bases). Trimming took 0 bases from V and 5 from J, leaving 11 bases between them. The CDR3 length is 14 residues. CDR1 SGDLS and CDR2 YYNGEE come from the germline V gene.

The chain has TRBV19 and TRBJ2-3; D not resolved. This CDR3 spans 13 amino acids. The germline V gene encodes CDR1 LNHDA and CDR2 SQIVND (reference sequence). Trimming shortened V by 6 bases and J by 2 bases, and 9 bases separated the two germline ends. The CDR3 coding sequence is TGTGCCAGTAGCAGTAGTTACACAGATACGCAGTATTTT. Amino acid sequence: CASSSSYTDTQYF.

The chain has TRBV6-4 and TRBJ1-2; 7 bases are a match to TRBD1. Germline V lookup: CDR1 MRHNA, CDR2 SNTAGT. There are 12 residues in the CDR3. J gave up 7 bases and V 6 bases, and 5 bases lay outside the gene matches. CDR3 residues: CASRPGGGGYTF. CDR3 DNA sequence: TGTGCCAGCAGGCCAGGGGGAGGTGGCTACACCTTC.

This clonotype was counted a few times. The chain carries TRBV29-1 and TRBJ1-1; maybe TRBD1 (5 bases). Germline CDR1 SQVTM, CDR2 ANQGSEA. CDR3 length: 11 residues. V lost 4 bases and J lost 7, with 10 bases in between. The CDR3 DNA follows: TGCAGCGTTGGGGACGTCGGTGAAGCTTTCTTT. This sequence encodes CSVGDVGEAFF.

The V and J genes are TRBV6-1 and TRBJ1-4; D gene ambiguous. The germline CDR1 and CDR2 sequences are MNHNS and SASEGT. The V end lost 5 bases, the J end lost 0 bases, and 7 bases lay between the germline ends. CDR3 length: 14 residues. CDR3 region: CASSRAATNEKLFF. CDR3 coding DNA: TGTGCCAGCAGTCGCGCGGCAACTAATGAAAAACTGTTTTTT.

The chain has TRBV10-3 and TRBJ2-5; a possible D gene is TRBD1 (6 bases). The V end was cut by 6 bases, the J end by 1 base, with 9 bases between. The CDR3 loop spans 13 amino acids. Germline V gene sequence: CDR1 ENHRY, CDR2 SYGVKD. CDR3 loop: CAISGQSQETQYF. The DNA for the CDR3 is TGTGCCATCAGCGGACAGTCCCAAGAGACCCAGTACTTC.

In its sample, this clonotype was seen a few times. The chain recombines TRBV11-3 with TRBJ2-1; tentative D call: TRBD2 (6 bases). V gave up 2 bases and J gave up 6 bases, with 14 bases separating them. The CDR3 length is 15 residues. Germline-derived CDR1 and CDR2 are SGHNT and YENEEA. CDR3 DNA: TGTGCCAGCAGCTTATCGGGACTTGATGGCAATGAGCAGTTCTTC. Translation gives CASSLSGLDGNEQFF.

The chain joins TRBV19 to TRBJ2-3; 8 positions agree with TRBD2. The CDR3 is 13 residues long. The ends lost 3 bases at V and 6 bases at J; junction bases unmatched: 2. The germline V gene has CDR1 LNHDA and CDR2 SQIVND (reference sequence). In DNA form, the CDR3 reads TGTGCCAGTAGTATCGGGGGGGCTGATACGCAGTATTTT. Its protein product is CASSIGGADTQYF.

This clonotype showed up just a few times. CDR3 protein: CASSPGTYEQYF. The DNA of the CDR3 is TGTGCCAGCAGCCCCGGGACCTACGAGCAGTACTTC. This sequence joins TRBV7-6 and TRBJ2-7, with D maybe TRBD2 (5 bases). This CDR3 is 12 amino acids long. CDR1 is SGHVS, CDR2 FNYEAQ, per germline. Trimming took 5 bases from V and 2 from J, leaving 7 bases between them.

The chain is built from TRBV30 and TRBJ2-1; D gene uncertain. The V gene's germline CDR1 is GTSNPN and CDR2 SVGIG (reference sequence). The CDR3 is 12 amino acids. V lost 3 bases and J lost 7, with 10 bases in between. Here the CDR3 DNA reads TGTGCCTGGAGCGCTGCCCGGAATGAGCAGTTCTTC. Its protein is CAWSAARNEQFF.

The CDR3 reads CSARPRTEDSNQPQHF. The CDR3 DNA reads TGCAGTGCTAGACCCCGGACGGAGGATAGCAATCAGCCCCAGCATTTT. This chain links TRBV20-1 with TRBJ1-5; D uncertain. Germline CDR1 DFQATT, CDR2 SNEGSKA (reference sequence). Trimming took off 2 bases at V and 0 bases at J, with 14 bases between the two ends. The CDR3 is 16 residues long.

This clonotype was found many times. This chain connects TRBV2 to TRBJ1-1, with a possible D match to TRBD1 (5 bases). The CDR3 extends over 16 amino acids. V lost 3 bases and J 4 bases, leaving 18 bases between the germline ends. CDR1 and CDR2 from the germline V gene are SNHLY and FYNNEI. CDR3 sequence: CASSDSGRSGTTEAFF. The DNA for the CDR3 is TGTGCCAGCAGTGATAGCGGCAGATCGGGGACCACTGAAGCTTTCTTT. Supplemented by reference TRBV2 and TRBJ1-1, the full variable domain reads EPEVTQTPSHQVTQMGQEVILRCVPISNHLYFYWYRQILGQKVEFLVSFYNNEISEKSEIFDDQFSVERPDGSNFTLKIRSTKLEDSAMYFCASSDSGRSGTTEAFFGQGTRLTVV.

The chain is built from TRBV2 and TRBJ1-2; D is uncertain. V lost 0 bases to trimming and J lost 6 bases, with 14 bases between them. In germline, CDR1 is SNHLY, CDR2 FYNNEI. The length of the CDR3 is 15 residues. The CDR3 DNA is TGTGCCAGCAGTGAAGCGTTTTCCGGGGTGGATGGCTACACCTTC. This sequence encodes CASSEAFSGVDGYTF.

The chain has TRBV13 and TRBJ2-7; 10 nucleotides align to TRBD1. This CDR3 region has 15 residues. Germline trimming cut 5 bases from V and 5 bases from J; bases unmatched to any gene: 9. The germline CDR1 and CDR2 sequences are PRHDT and FYEKMQ (reference sequence). The CDR3 bases are TGTGCCAGCAGCCTACCCGGGACAGGGGACCACGAGCAGTACTTC. The encoded protein is CASSLPGTGDHEQYF.

The chain uses TRBV2 and TRBJ2-5; D call uncertain. The CDR3 sequence is 12 residues long. Trimming cost V 5 bases and J 5 bases, with 9 bases left between them. Per germline, CDR1 SNHLY and CDR2 FYNNEI. The CDR3: CASSYVGETQYF. The CDR3 DNA sequence: TGTGCCAGCAGTTATGTGGGGGAGACCCAGTACTTC.

This clonotype was seen once. One end of the junction does not line up with germline, which may come from a read error. The chain employs TRBV7-2 and TRBJ1-6, with 7 bases that match TRBD1. CDR1 SGHTA and CDR2 FQGNSA come from the germline V gene. This CDR3 has 15 amino acids. The CDR3 DNA follows: TGTGCCGGCAGACCCTTCGACAGGGTTGATTCACCCCTCCACTTT. Translated, it gives CAGRPFDRVDSPLHF.

The chain has TRBV10-3 and TRBJ2-7; the match to TRBD2 covers 10 bases. The J segment lost 4 bases and the V segment lost 3 bases, leaving 6 bases of the junction unmatched. The CDR3 runs to 15 residues. The V gene's germline CDR1 is ENHRY and CDR2 SYGVKD. CDR3 loop: CAISDGGTSVYEQYF. The CDR3 DNA follows: TGTGCCATCAGTGATGGTGGGACTAGCGTGTACGAGCAGTACTTC.

This chain links TRBV3-1 with TRBJ2-1; 8 bases are shared with TRBD2. This CDR3 has 18 residues. V shed 0 bases, J shed 2 bases, and the junction held 9 bases outside the gene matches. Germline V gene sequence: CDR1 LGHDT, CDR2 YNNKEL (reference sequence). CDR3 nucleotide sequence: TGTGCCAGCAGCCAAGATCTGGTGCGGGGGGAGCCCTACAATGAGCAGTTCTTC. Residues: CASSQDLVRGEPYNEQFF.

The gene calls are TRBV2 and TRBJ2-2; D remains ambiguous. In germline, CDR1 is SNHLY, CDR2 FYNNEI. The V and J ends lost 4 bases and 4 bases respectively, with 10 bases between them. This CDR3 has 14 residues. This CDR3 reads CASSARTATGELFF. In DNA, the CDR3 is TGTGCCAGCAGTGCGCGGACGGCCACCGGGGAGCTGTTTTTT.

This clonotype has ten or more counts. This chain uses TRBV15 with TRBJ1-4; 9 nucleotides align to TRBD1. After removal of 5 bases from V and 4 bases from J, the junction contained 17 bases not matched to a gene. In germline, CDR1 is LNHNV, CDR2 YYDKDF (reference sequence). The CDR3 is made up of 19 amino acids. In nucleotides, the CDR3 is TGTGCCACCAGCGGGGACAGGGACAAGATTTTCACGATTAATGAAAAACTGTTTTTT. Translated, it gives CATSGDRDKIFTINEKLFF.

The genes are TRBV12-3 or TRBV12-4 and TRBJ2-7, with D unclear. This CDR3 region has 12 residues. The V gene lost 3 bases and the J gene lost 6 bases, with 9 bases spanning the gap. This chain's CDR3 is CASSFARSEQYF. The CDR3 DNA follows: TGTGCCAGCAGTTTCGCAAGGTCCGAGCAGTACTTC.

The rearrangement links TRBV29-1 to TRBJ2-7; 11 bases are shared with TRBD2. This CDR3 has 12 residues. Germline V lookup: CDR1 SQVTM, CDR2 ANQGSEA. Trimming at V came to 7 bases and at J to 3 bases, leaving 2 bases not matched to a gene. The CDR3 nucleotides read TGCAGCGCCACTAGCGGGAGCTACGAGCAGTACTTC. This gives the protein CSATSGSYEQYF.